The sequence of this T cell receptor beta chain was determined in a study of CDR3 diversity in severe acne. TCRdb called the PCR reads again in MiXCR, with one record for every CDR3 protein. This table has more than 80,000 distinct CDR3 sequences, under 55% appearing once. Germline V lookup: CDR1 SQVTM, CDR2 ANQGSEA. CDR3 size: 12 residues. The TCR was taken from a male donor with severe acne vulgaris. Material for sequencing was blood. The rearrangement uses TRBV29-1 and TRBJ1-1; TRBD1 matches at 7 bases. The CDR3 DNA sequence: TGCAGTGCTAGAGCCCGACAGGGAGAAGCTTTCTTT. As protein: CSARARQGEAFF.